The rows below give T cell receptor beta chains drawn from one sample of a study of metastatic and nonmetastatic thyroid tumors. MiXCR re-clonotyped the PCR reads for TCRdb. Here the sample spans 91,000 or so clones, about 13% being singletons. Sample: blood. The receptors shown here come from a female donor with papillary thyroid cancer or a benign thyroid nodule (not recorded which). Some clones in this sample may be carry-over from other donors' samples. Both conserved end residues are trimmed from each CDR3.

j_call: TRBJ2-3; cdr3_length: 16; v_call: TRBV11-2; cdr3_aa: ASSPGTSGRSNTDTQY
j_call: TRBJ2-5; cdr3_length: 13; v_call: TRBV18; cdr3_aa: ASSPASVGTETQY
j_call: TRBJ1-1; cdr3_length: 13; v_call: TRBV18; cdr3_aa: ASSPRSQGNTEAF
j_call: TRBJ2-1; cdr3_length: 12; v_call: TRBV20-1; cdr3_aa: SARDVLGGNEQF
j_call: TRBJ1-3; cdr3_length: 15; v_call: TRBV9; cdr3_aa: ASSVSSGTGSGNTIY
j_call: TRBJ1-1; cdr3_length: 13; v_call: TRBV6-5; cdr3_aa: ASSYDRGGGTEAF
j_call: TRBJ2-5; cdr3_length: 17; v_call: TRBV28; cdr3_aa: ASSLWSSGRSGPQETQY
j_call: TRBJ2-3; cdr3_length: 13; v_call: TRBV2; cdr3_aa: ASIRTSSLTDTQY
j_call: TRBJ2-2; cdr3_length: 14; v_call: TRBV4-1; cdr3_aa: ASSLGGIVLIVDLF
j_call: TRBJ2-1; cdr3_length: 14; v_call: TRBV10-3; cdr3_aa: AISESNDPSVDEQF
j_call: TRBJ2-2; cdr3_length: 13; v_call: TRBV2; cdr3_aa: ASTPSQAGTGELF
j_call: TRBJ2-5; cdr3_length: 9; v_call: TRBV19; cdr3_aa: ASSIEETQY
j_call: TRBJ2-2; cdr3_length: 13; v_call: TRBV11-2; cdr3_aa: ASSLGMLNTGELF
j_call: TRBJ2-1; cdr3_length: 14; v_call: TRBV7-3; cdr3_aa: ASIRKREGRYNEQF
j_call: TRBJ1-1; cdr3_length: 11; v_call: TRBV30; cdr3_aa: AWSAGVNTEAF
j_call: TRBJ2-4; cdr3_length: 14; v_call: TRBV27; cdr3_aa: ASSPWTGGAKNIQY
j_call: TRBJ2-2; cdr3_length: 12; v_call: TRBV3-1; cdr3_aa: ASSQGMLTGELF
j_call: TRBJ2-7; cdr3_length: 12; v_call: TRBV3-1; cdr3_aa: ASSQGPLRYEQY
j_call: TRBJ2-3; cdr3_length: 11; v_call: TRBV5-4; cdr3_aa: ASSFKVTDTQY
j_call: TRBJ2-7; cdr3_length: 10; v_call: TRBV30; cdr3_aa: AWSLPFYEQY
j_call: TRBJ2-2; cdr3_length: 13; v_call: TRBV9; cdr3_aa: ASSVGKGFTGELF
j_call: TRBJ2-2; cdr3_length: 9; v_call: TRBV5-6; cdr3_aa: ASSLAAELF
j_call: TRBJ2-5; cdr3_length: 12; v_call: TRBV7-8; cdr3_aa: ASSHQARGETQY
j_call: TRBJ2-2; cdr3_length: 12; v_call: TRBV12-3/TRBV12-4; cdr3_aa: ASNMGQATGELF
j_call: TRBJ2-7; cdr3_length: 11; v_call: TRBV28; cdr3_aa: ASSLTLLYEQY
j_call: TRBJ2-7; cdr3_length: 14; v_call: TRBV19; cdr3_aa: ASSRAGTESSYEQY
j_call: TRBJ2-2; cdr3_length: 12; v_call: TRBV9; cdr3_aa: AGSVESGTGELF
j_call: TRBJ1-3; cdr3_length: 14; v_call: TRBV7-8; cdr3_aa: ASSRSRLGSGNTIY
j_call: TRBJ2-1; cdr3_length: 11; v_call: TRBV10-3; cdr3_aa: AISESTYNERF
j_call: TRBJ1-2; cdr3_length: 9; v_call: TRBV6-1; cdr3_aa: ASSTDAGYT
j_call: TRBJ2-3; cdr3_length: 10; v_call: TRBV9; cdr3_aa: ASSPITDTQY
j_call: TRBJ2-7; cdr3_length: 13; v_call: TRBV5-1; cdr3_aa: ASSTVQVLFYEQY
j_call: TRBJ2-7; cdr3_length: 13; v_call: TRBV10-2; cdr3_aa: ASSTLAGGPYEQY
j_call: TRBJ2-2; cdr3_length: 11; v_call: TRBV27; cdr3_aa: ASSFGGVGELF
j_call: TRBJ1-1; cdr3_length: 10; v_call: TRBV15; cdr3_aa: ATSRDRVEAF
j_call: TRBJ1-6; cdr3_length: 12; v_call: TRBV20-1; cdr3_aa: SASSGEESSPLH
j_call: TRBJ2-7; cdr3_length: 13; v_call: TRBV7-9; cdr3_aa: ASSKGQGHSYEQY
j_call: TRBJ2-1; cdr3_length: 14; v_call: TRBV20-1; cdr3_aa: SARDWLGQGADEQF
j_call: TRBJ2-5; cdr3_length: 12; v_call: TRBV28; cdr3_aa: ASSLGKLLWTQY
j_call: TRBJ2-3; cdr3_length: 13; v_call: TRBV11-1; cdr3_aa: ASSLLAASTDTQY
j_call: TRBJ1-6; cdr3_length: 11; v_call: TRBV6-1; cdr3_aa: ASKDSYNSPLH
j_call: TRBJ1-1; cdr3_length: 11; v_call: TRBV11-3; cdr3_aa: ASSSTGNTEAF
j_call: TRBJ2-1; cdr3_length: 12; v_call: TRBV20-1; cdr3_aa: SALGQSSYNEQF
j_call: TRBJ1-5; cdr3_length: 11; v_call: TRBV2; cdr3_aa: ASSEDTNQPQH
j_call: TRBJ2-7; cdr3_length: 12; v_call: TRBV5-1; cdr3_aa: ASRRDSGPYEQY
j_call: TRBJ1-2; cdr3_length: 11; v_call: TRBV28; cdr3_aa: ASQAPGYYGYT
j_call: TRBJ2-3; cdr3_length: 10; v_call: TRBV20-1; cdr3_aa: SAIPSIDTQY
j_call: TRBJ2-1; cdr3_length: 16; v_call: TRBV19; cdr3_aa: ASSPRGTGTGSYNEQF
j_call: TRBJ2-7; cdr3_length: 13; v_call: TRBV20-1; cdr3_aa: SARFARSWNDEQY
j_call: TRBJ2-2; cdr3_length: 14; v_call: TRBV11-2; cdr3_aa: ASSATRLARGGELF
j_call: TRBJ2-7; cdr3_length: 9; v_call: TRBV20-1; cdr3_aa: SVGGLDEQY
j_call: TRBJ1-6; cdr3_length: 13; v_call: TRBV28; cdr3_aa: AISLFTGLGPPLH
j_call: TRBJ2-1; cdr3_length: 16; v_call: TRBV12-5; cdr3_aa: ASGLAEVGSGSYNEQF
j_call: TRBJ2-7; cdr3_length: 12; v_call: TRBV20-1; cdr3_aa: SATSGGDSYEQY
j_call: TRBJ2-3; cdr3_length: 17; v_call: TRBV7-3; cdr3_aa: ASRPGLFIPDEKTDTQY
j_call: TRBJ2-1; cdr3_length: 18; v_call: TRBV2; cdr3_aa: ASSERVVQVTSGLHNEQF
j_call: TRBJ1-1; cdr3_length: 12; v_call: TRBV6-2/TRBV6-3; cdr3_aa: ASRDVYRGTEAF
j_call: TRBJ1-5; cdr3_length: 10; v_call: TRBV24-1; cdr3_aa: ATSASLGPQH
j_call: TRBJ1-2; cdr3_length: 13; v_call: TRBV2; cdr3_aa: ASKDERVTDNGYT